A single sample is the source of the 10 T cell receptor beta chains below, sequenced in a study of T-cell reconstitution after alpha-beta-depleted transplantation in children. Unique molecular identifiers were used in preparing the TCRbeta library. TCRdb re-called the PCR reads through MiXCR, storing one row per CDR3 protein. The sample shows over 200,000 distinct CDR3 sequences, 8.5% to 10% of them seen only once. This material consisted of PBMCs from the stem cell graft donor, taken from the stem cell graft. The receptors originated from a human donor who donated a stem cell graft to a child with acute lymphoblastic leukemia.

This clonotype was seen only a few times. Here the CDR3 reads CASRESNQPQHF. The CDR3 coding sequence is TGTGCCAGCAGAGAAAGCAATCAGCCCCAGCATTTT. The V and J genes are TRBV7-2 and TRBJ1-5; D is unclear. Between the trimmed V and J ends, which lost 6 bases and 1 base, there was a span of 4 bases. Germline CDR1 reads SGHTA; CDR2 reads FQGNSA. The CDR3 totals 12 residues.

The chain carries TRBV29-1 and TRBJ1-1; D not certain. Trimming cost V 4 bases and J 0 bases, with 12 bases left between them. The CDR3 sequence is 14 residues long. CDR1 is SQVTM and CDR2 is ANQGSEA in the germline V gene. This chain's CDR3 is CSVAPMGLNTEAFF. Written as DNA, the CDR3 is TGCAGCGTTGCCCCAATGGGGTTGAACACTGAAGCTTTCTTT.

In this sample, this clonotype turned up many times. The V and J genes are TRBV5-1 and TRBJ2-6, with TRBD1 identical over 7 bases. The J segment lost 0 bases and the V segment lost 2 bases, leaving 8 bases of the junction unmatched. CDR3 length: 18 amino acids. Germline CDR1 reads SGHRS; CDR2 reads YFSETQ. CDR3 region: CASSLQGSQNSGANVLTF. CDR3 in DNA: TGCGCCAGCAGCTTACAGGGGTCCCAAAACTCTGGGGCCAACGTCCTGACTTTC. Full variable domain (remainder filled in from reference TRBV5-1 and TRBJ2-6): KAGVTQTPRYLIKTRGQQVTLSCSPISGHRSVSWYQQTPGQGLQFLFEYFSETQRNKGNFPGRFSGRQFSNSRSEMNVSTLELGDSALYLCASSLQGSQNSGANVLTFGAGSRLTVL.

This clonotype appeared a few times. This chain joins TRBV7-2 and TRBJ1-4; perhaps TRBD1 as D (5 bases). Trimming cost V 0 bases and J 0 bases, with 17 bases left between them. CDR1 SGHTA and CDR2 FQGNSA come from the germline V gene. The CDR3 is 19 residues long. The CDR3 is CASSLASGRVPSTNEKLFF. CDR3 DNA sequence: TGTGCCAGCAGCTTAGCGTCCGGCAGGGTCCCGTCAACTAATGAAAAACTGTTTTTT.

J is TRBJ2-3 and V is TRBV3-1, with D possibly being TRBD2 (5 bases). With 10 bases removed from V and 0 bases from J, the gap between germline ends came to 20 bases. This CDR3 has 16 amino acids. Looked up from germline, CDR1 is LGHDT and CDR2 is YNNKEL (reference sequence). Here the CDR3 reads CATCLLSGASTDTQYF. The CDR3 nucleotides read TGTGCCACCTGCCTTCTGAGCGGCGCTAGCACAGATACGCAGTATTTT.

The V and J genes are TRBV20-1 and TRBJ2-1, with D maybe TRBD2 (6 bases). The V and J ends lost 4 bases and 4 bases respectively, with 17 bases between them. The germline CDR1 and CDR2 sequences are DFQATT and SNEGSKA (reference sequence). CDR3 length: 15 residues. CDR3 protein: CSATVYGGSYNEQFF. For the CDR3, the DNA is TGCAGTGCTACCGTCTACGGGGGATCATACAATGAGCAGTTCTTC.

This clonotype was observed many times. V and J are TRBV27 and TRBJ2-7; TRBD2 matches 14 bases. The V segment lost 5 bases and the J segment 4 bases; nucleotides outside the gene matches: 1. This CDR3 has 14 residues. Germline CDR1 and CDR2: MNHEY and SMNVEV (reference sequence). The CDR3 here is CASSRTSGGYEQYF. Written as DNA, the CDR3 is TGTGCCAGCAGTCGGACTAGCGGGGGGTACGAGCAGTACTTC.

This clonotype was seen many times. The CDR3: CASTVNPYEQYF. As DNA, the CDR3 is TGTGCCAGCACGGTGAATCCCTACGAGCAGTACTTC. The chain carries TRBV6-2 or TRBV6-3 and TRBJ2-7; D unclear. In germline, CDR1 is MNHEY, CDR2 SVGEGT. There are 12 residues in the CDR3. Trimming removed 7 bases at V and 2 bases at J, with 9 bases between.

This clonotype came up many times. This chain uses TRBV5-6 with TRBJ2-1; D is undetermined. Germline V gene lookup returns CDR1 SGHDT and CDR2 YYEEEE. CDR3 length equals 17 residues. Trimming removed 0 bases from V and 4 bases from J, with 17 bases in between. For the CDR3, the DNA is TGTGCCAGCAGCTTGGGGGTAGGAGACTTAACTTACAATGAGCAGTTCTTC. Its protein is CASSLGVGDLTYNEQFF.

The V call is TRBV12-3 or TRBV12-4, the J call TRBJ2-7; TRBD1 is a possible D gene (7 bases). The CDR3 is 14 amino acids. V was trimmed by 6 bases and J by 0 bases, leaving 12 bases between them. The CDR3 is CASSQGGGSYEQYF. CDR3 nucleotides: TGTGCCAGCAGCCAGGGGGGCGGCTCCTACGAGCAGTACTTC.